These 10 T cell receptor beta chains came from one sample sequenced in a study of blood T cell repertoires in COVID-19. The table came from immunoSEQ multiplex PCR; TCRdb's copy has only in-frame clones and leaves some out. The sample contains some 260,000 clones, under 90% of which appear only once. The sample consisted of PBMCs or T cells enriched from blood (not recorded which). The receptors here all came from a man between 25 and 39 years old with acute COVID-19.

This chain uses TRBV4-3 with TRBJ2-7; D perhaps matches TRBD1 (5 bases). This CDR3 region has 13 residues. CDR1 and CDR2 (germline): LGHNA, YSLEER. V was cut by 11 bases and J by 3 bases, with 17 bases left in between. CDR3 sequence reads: CAVQGHQFYEQYV. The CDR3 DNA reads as TGCGCCGTTCAGGGTCATCAATTCTACGAGCAGTACGTC.

The CDR3 nucleotides are TGTGCCAGCTCACCAGTATCGAGCGACCAAGAGACCCAGTACTTC. Translation gives CASSPVSSDQETQYF. V gene TRBV18 combines with J gene TRBJ2-5; unclear D gene. The CDR3 extends over 15 amino acids. CDR1 is KGHSH and CDR2 is LQKENI in the germline V gene. Trimming took 2 bases from V and 0 from J, leaving 10 bases between them.

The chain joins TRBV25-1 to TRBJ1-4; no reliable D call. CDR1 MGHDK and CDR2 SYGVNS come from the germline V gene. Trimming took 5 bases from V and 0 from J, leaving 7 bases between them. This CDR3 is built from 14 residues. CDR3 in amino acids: CASSPPSTNEKLFF. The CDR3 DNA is TGTGCCAGCAGTCCCCCTTCAACTAATGAAAAACTGTTTTTT.

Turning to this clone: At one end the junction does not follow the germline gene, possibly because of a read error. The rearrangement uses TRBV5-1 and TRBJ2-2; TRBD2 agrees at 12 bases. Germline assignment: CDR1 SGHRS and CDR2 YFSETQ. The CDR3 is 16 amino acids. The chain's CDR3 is CASSLTSGGNTGELFF. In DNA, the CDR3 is TGTGCCAGCAGCTTGACTAGCGGGGGAAACACCGGGGAGCTGTTTTTT.

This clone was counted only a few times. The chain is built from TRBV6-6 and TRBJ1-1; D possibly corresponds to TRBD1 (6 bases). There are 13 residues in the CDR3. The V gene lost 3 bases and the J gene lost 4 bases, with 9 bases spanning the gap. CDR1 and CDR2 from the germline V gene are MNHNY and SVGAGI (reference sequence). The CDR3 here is CASSYSGVTEAFF. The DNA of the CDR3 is TGTGCCAGCAGTTATTCAGGGGTCACTGAAGCTTTCTTT.

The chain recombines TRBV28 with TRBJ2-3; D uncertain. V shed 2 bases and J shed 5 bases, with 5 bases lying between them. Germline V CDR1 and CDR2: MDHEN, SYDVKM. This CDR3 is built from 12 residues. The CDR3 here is CASSLGRDTQYF. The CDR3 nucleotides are TGTGCCAGCAGTTTAGGGCGAGATACGCAGTATTTT.

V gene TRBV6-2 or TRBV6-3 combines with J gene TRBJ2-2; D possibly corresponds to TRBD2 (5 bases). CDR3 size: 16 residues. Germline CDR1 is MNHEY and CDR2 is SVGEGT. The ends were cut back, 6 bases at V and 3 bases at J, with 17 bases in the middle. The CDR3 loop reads CASSPPRAGDTGELFF. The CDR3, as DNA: TGTGCCAGCAGCCCGCCAAGGGCCGGGGACACCGGGGAGCTGTTTTTT.

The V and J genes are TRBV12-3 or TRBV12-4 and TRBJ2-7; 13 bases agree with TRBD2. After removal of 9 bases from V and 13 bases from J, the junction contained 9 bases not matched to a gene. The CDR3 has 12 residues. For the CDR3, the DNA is TGTGCCAGTGATACGGGACTAGCGGGACGATACGTC. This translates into CASDTGLAGRYV.

The CDR3: CASSATGANEQFF. CDR3 sequence (DNA): TGTGCCAGTAGTGCAACAGGGGCCAATGAGCAGTTCTTC. The J gene is TRBJ2-1, the V gene TRBV19; TRBD1 matches at 7 bases. The CDR3 consists of 13 residues. V dropped 5 bases and J dropped 6; count of bases not matched to a gene: 4. Germline loops: CDR1 LNHDA, CDR2 SQIVND (reference sequence). The variable domain in full, with the rest retrieved from reference TRBV19 and TRBJ2-1, is DGGITQSPKYLFRKEGQNVTLSCEQNLNHDAMYWYRQDPGQGLRLIYYSQIVNDFQKGDIAEGYSVSREKKESFPLTVTSAQKNPTAFYLCASSATGANEQFFGPGTRLTVL.

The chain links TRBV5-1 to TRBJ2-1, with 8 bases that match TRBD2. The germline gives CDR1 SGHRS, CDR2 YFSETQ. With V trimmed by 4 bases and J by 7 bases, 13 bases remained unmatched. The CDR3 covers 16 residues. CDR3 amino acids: CASSDGLASYQNEQFF. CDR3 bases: TGCGCCAGCAGCGACGGACTAGCCAGCTACCAGAATGAGCAGTTCTTC.